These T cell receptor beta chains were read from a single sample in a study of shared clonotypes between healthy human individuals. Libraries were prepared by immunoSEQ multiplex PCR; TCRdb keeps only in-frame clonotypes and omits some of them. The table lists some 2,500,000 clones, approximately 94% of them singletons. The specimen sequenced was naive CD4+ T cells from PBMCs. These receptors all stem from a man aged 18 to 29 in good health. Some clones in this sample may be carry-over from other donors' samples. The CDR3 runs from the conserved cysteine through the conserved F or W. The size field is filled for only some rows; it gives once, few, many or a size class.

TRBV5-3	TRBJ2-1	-	CARSPIVISFIGEQFF
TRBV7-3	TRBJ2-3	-	CASSRSAGSTDTQYF
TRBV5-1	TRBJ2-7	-	CASSLLQGPQYF
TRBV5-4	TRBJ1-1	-	CASSSSDRGHTEAFF
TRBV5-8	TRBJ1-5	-	CASSDGIRMGQPQHF
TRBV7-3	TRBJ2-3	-	CASSSRDTDTQYF
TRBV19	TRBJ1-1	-	CASSINRGTEAFF
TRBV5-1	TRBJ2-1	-	CASSRTSGNYNEQFF
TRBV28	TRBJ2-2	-	CASCSAGRSAGELFF
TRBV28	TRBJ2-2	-	CATARTKGADSTGELFF
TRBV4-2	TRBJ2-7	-	CASSQDLRDNYEQYF
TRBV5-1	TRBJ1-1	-	CASSSTLTEAFF
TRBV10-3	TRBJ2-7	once	CAISARGLGARPYEQYF
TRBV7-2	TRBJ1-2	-	CASSPNRGGSYGYTF
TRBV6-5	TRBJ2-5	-	CASSYTSAGRETQYF
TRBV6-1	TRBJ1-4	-	CASRDRGQGEKLFF